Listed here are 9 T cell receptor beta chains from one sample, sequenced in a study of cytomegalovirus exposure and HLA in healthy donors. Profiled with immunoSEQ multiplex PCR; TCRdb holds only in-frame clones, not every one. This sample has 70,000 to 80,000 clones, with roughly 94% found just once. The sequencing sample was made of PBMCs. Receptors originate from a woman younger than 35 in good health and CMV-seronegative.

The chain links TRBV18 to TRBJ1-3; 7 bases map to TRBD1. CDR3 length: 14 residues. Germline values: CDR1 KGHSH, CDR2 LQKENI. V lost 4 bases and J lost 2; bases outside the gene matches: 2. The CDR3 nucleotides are TGTGCCAGCTCACAAGGACAGGCTGGAAACACCATATATTTT. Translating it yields CASSQGQAGNTIYF.

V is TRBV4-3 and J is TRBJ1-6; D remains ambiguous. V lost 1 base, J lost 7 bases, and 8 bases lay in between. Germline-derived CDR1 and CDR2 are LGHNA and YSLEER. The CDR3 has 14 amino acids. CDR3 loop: CASSQGFGNSPLHF. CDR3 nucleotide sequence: TGCGCCAGCAGCCAAGGGTTCGGGAATTCACCCCTCCACTTT.

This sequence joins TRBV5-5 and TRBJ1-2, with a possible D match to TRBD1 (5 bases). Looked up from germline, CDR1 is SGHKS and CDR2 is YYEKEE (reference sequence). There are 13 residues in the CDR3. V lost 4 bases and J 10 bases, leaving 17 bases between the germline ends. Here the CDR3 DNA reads TGTGCCAGCAGCGCAACGGGGGTCTTTGACTACACCTTC. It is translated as CASSATGVFDYTF.

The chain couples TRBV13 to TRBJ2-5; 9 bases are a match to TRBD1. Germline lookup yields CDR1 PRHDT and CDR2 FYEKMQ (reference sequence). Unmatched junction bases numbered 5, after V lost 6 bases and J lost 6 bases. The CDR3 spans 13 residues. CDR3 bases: TGTGCCAGCAGTCAGGACAGGGGAAAGACCCAGTACTTC. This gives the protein CASSQDRGKTQYF.

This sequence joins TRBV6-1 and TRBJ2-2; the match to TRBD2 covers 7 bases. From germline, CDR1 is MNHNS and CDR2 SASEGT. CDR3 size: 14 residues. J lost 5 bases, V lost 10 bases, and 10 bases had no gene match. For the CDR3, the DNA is TGTGCCACCTCTTGGGAGGGGAGGACCGGGGAGCTGTTTTTT. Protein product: CATSWEGRTGELFF.

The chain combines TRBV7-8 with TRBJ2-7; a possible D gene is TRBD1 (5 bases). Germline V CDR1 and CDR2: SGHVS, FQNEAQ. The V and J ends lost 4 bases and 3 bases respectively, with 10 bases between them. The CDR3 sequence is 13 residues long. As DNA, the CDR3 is TGTGCCAGCAGCTCCGCCGACAGCTACGAGCAGTACTTC. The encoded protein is CASSSADSYEQYF. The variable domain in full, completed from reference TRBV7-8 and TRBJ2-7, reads GAGVSQSPRYKVAKRGQDVALRCDPISGHVSLFWYQQALGQGPEFLTYFQNEAQLDKSGLPSDRFFAERPEGSVSTLKIQRTQQEDSAVYLCASSSADSYEQYFGPGTRLTVT.

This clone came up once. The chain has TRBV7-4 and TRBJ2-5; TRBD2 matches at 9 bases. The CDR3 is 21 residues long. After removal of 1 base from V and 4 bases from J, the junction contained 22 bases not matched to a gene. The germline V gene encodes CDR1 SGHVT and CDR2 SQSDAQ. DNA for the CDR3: TGTGCCAGCAGCTTAGGGGATGATCGGCGGGAGGGGTTAAAGGGAGGAGAGACCCAGTACTTC. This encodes CASSLGDDRREGLKGGETQYF.

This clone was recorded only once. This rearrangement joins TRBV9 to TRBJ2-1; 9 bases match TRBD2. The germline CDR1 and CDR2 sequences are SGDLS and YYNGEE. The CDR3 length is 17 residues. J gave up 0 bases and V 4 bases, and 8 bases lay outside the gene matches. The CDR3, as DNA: TGTGCCAGCAGCCGAGGAAATAGCGGGGGCTCCTACAATGAGCAGTTCTTC. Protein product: CASSRGNSGGSYNEQFF.

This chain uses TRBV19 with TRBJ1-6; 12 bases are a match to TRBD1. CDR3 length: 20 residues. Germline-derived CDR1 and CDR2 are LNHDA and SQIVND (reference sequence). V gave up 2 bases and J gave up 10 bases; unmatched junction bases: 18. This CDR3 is CASSILPPFHGTGGESPLHF. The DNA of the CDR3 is TGTGCCAGTAGTATACTGCCTCCGTTCCACGGGACAGGGGGCGAATCACCCCTCCACTTT.